This TCR beta chain was sequenced in a study of sequential checkpoint blockade in melanoma. At the level of the study: After nivolumab or ipilimumab alone, about 22 patients had week-13 rebiopsies.

Sequencing was performed with immunoSEQ multiplex PCR; in TCRdb, only in-frame clones are kept and a portion is missing. The sample consists of roughly 3,000 clones, 22% of them appearing once. As for treatment: randomized to nivolumab then ipilimumab (arm A) or the reverse (arm B). By share of the sample, this clone is medium-sized (0.01 to 0.1%). With V trimmed by 5 bases and J by 6 bases, 8 bases remained unmatched. The CDR3 spans 14 residues. CDR1 is MNHGY, CDR2 SAAAGT, per germline. The rearrangement uses TRBV6-8 and TRBJ1-2, with 8 bases matching TRBD1. This clonotype originated in a human donor with melanoma. Sequenced here: tumor tissue (inferred from file names), sampled from a patient given nivolumab and ipilimumab in sequence. CDR3 coding DNA: TGTGCCAGCAGTAAACAGGGGGGTGCGGATGGCTACACCTTC. Its translation is CASSKQGGADGYTF.